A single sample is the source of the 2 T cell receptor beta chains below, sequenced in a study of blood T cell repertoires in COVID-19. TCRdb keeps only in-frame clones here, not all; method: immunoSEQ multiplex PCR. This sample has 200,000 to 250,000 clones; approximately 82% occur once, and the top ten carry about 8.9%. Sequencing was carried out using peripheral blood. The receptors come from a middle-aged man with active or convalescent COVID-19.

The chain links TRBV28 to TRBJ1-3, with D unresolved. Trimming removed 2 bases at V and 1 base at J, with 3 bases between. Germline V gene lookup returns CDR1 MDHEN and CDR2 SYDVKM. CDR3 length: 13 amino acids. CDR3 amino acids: CASSLLSGNTIYF. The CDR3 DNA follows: TGTGCCAGCAGTTTACTTTCTGGAAACACCATATATTTT. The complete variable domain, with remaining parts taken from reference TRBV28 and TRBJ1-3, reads DVKVTQSSRYLVKRTGEKVFLECVQDMDHENMFWYRQDPGLGLRLIYFSYDVKMKEKGDIPEGYSVSREKKERFSLILESASTNQTSMYLCASSLLSGNTIYFGEGSWLTVV.

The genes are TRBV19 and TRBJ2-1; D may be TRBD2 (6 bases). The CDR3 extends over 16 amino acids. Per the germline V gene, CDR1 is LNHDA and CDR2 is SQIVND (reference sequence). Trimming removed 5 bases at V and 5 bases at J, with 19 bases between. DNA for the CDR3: TGTGCCAGTAGTCCAAGTCCGGCGGGGCGTAACAATGAGCAGTTCTTC. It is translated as CASSPSPAGRNNEQFF.